This TCR beta chain was captured by sequencing in a study of T-cell reconstitution after alpha-beta-depleted transplantation in children. Library preparation (for TCRbeta) was performed with unique molecular identifiers. Using its own MiXCR run on the PCR reads, TCRdb lists one record per CDR3 protein. The data contain some 350,000 distinct CDR3 sequences, under 13% of them seen just once; the ten biggest clones take up 2% to 2.5%. This CDR3 contains 16 residues. Germline CDR1 MGHRA, CDR2 YSYEKL. With V trimmed by 4 bases and J by 4 bases, 12 bases remained unmatched. The source material was PBMCs from the stem cell graft donor, sampled from the stem cell graft. This chain joins TRBV4-1 and TRBJ2-7; 8 nucleotides match TRBD2. This TCR was sampled from a human donor who donated a stem cell graft to a child with acute lymphoblastic leukemia. The CDR3 DNA reads as TGCGCCAGCAGCCCCCTCGGGACTAGACCCTTTTACGAGCAGTACTTC. It codes for CASSPLGTRPFYEQYF.